This T cell receptor beta chain was obtained from a study of blood T cells in healthy people across ages. Study-wide points: Using unsorted PBMCs precluded a conclusive naive versus antigen-experienced comparison.

This clonotype was counted ten times or more. Its cognate antigen is unknown. A J-beta primer mix and a sample-barcoded 5' primer were used in a second PCR of roughly 7 to 12 cycles. One entry per CDR3 protein results from TCRdb running MiXCR on the 5' RACE reads. The table has about 640,000 distinct CDR3 sequences, roughly three fifths seen once; the top ten hold 30% to 40%. There are 16 residues in the CDR3. Germline trimming cut 0 bases from V and 2 bases from J; bases unmatched to any gene: 1. The germline V gene has CDR1 MNHEY and CDR2 SVGAGI. Per individual sample, total RNA of at least 6 micrograms was extracted.

The rearrangement uses TRBV6-5 and TRBJ2-6; 7 bases match TRBD1. The source of this sequence is a man aged 55 to 70 in good health. Sequenced input: blood. The chain's CDR3 is CASSYSGGAGANVLTF. In DNA, the CDR3 is TGTGCCAGCAGTTACTCAGGGGGCGCTGGGGCCAACGTCCTGACTTTC.